The 25 T cell receptor beta chains below all came from one sample that was sequenced in a study of blood T cell repertoires in COVID-19. Clones were sequenced by immunoSEQ multiplex PCR, and TCRdb holds only the in-frame ones, with some missing. The repertoire holds 120,000 to 150,000 clones, with approximately 88% as singletons. Specimen: peripheral blood. These receptors all come from a human donor in a cohort sampled during active COVID-19.

The rearrangement links TRBV7-2 to TRBJ1-2; no clear D gene. CDR3 length: 12 amino acids. V lost 1 base to trimming and J lost 7 bases, with 7 bases between them. CDR1 and CDR2 (germline): SGHTA, FQGNSA. CDR3 in DNA: TGTGCCAGCAGCTTAGATCTCGGTGGCTACACCTTC. It translates to CASSLDLGGYTF.

The V and J genes are TRBV24-1 and TRBJ2-1, with 8 nucleotides matching TRBD1. There are 15 residues in the CDR3. CDR1 is KGHDR, CDR2 SFDVKD, per germline. The trim removed 1 base at V and 8 bases at J, leaving 6 bases unmatched. The CDR3 is CATSDFKGQGYEQFF. The CDR3 DNA sequence: TGTGCCACCAGTGATTTCAAAGGACAGGGCTATGAGCAGTTCTTC.

The chain combines TRBV6-5 with TRBJ2-7, with 9 bases identical to TRBD2. Trimming took 8 bases from V and 6 from J; bases not matched to a gene: 11. The length of the CDR3 is 14 residues. Germline V CDR1 and CDR2: MNHEY, SVGAGI. In DNA form, the CDR3 reads TGTGCCAGCCACCCTGCGGGGGGGGGCCTCGAGCAGTACTTC. Its protein is CASHPAGGGLEQYF.

The CDR3 DNA follows: TGTGCCATGAGAGGAGCAGGGGGACCCTCTGGGGCCAACGTCCTGACTTTC. Its translation is CAMRGAGGPSGANVLTF. The V gene is TRBV10-3, the J gene TRBJ2-6; TRBD1 matches 7 bases. Germline V gene data show CDR1 as ENHRY and CDR2 as SYGVKD. The CDR3 loop spans 17 amino acids. V lost 9 bases to trimming and J lost 0 bases; unmatched junction nucleotides: 11.

This sequence joins TRBV14 and TRBJ2-2; 9 nucleotides agree with TRBD1. The germline CDR1 and CDR2 sequences are SGHDN and FVKESK. The CDR3 runs to 13 residues. Trimming removed 6 bases from V and 4 bases from J; junction bases left unmatched: 0. The CDR3 bases are TGTGCCAGCAGGACAGGGGGCACCGGGGAGCTGTTTTTT. Protein sequence: CASRTGGTGELFF.

The chain uses TRBV7-8 and TRBJ2-1, with 7 bases identical to TRBD2. Germline lookup yields CDR1 SGHVS and CDR2 FQNEAQ. Germline trimming cut 6 bases from V and 0 bases from J; bases unmatched to any gene: 5. The CDR3 totals 15 residues. CDR3 in amino acids: CASSQVAGSYNEQFF. The CDR3 coding sequence is TGTGCCAGCAGTCAAGTAGCGGGCTCCTACAATGAGCAGTTCTTC. The full variable domain, with the rest looked up from reference TRBV7-8 and TRBJ2-1, is GAGVSQSPRYKVAKRGQDVALRCDPISGHVSLFWYQQALGQGPEFLTYFQNEAQLDKSGLPSDRFFAERPEGSVSTLKIQRTQQEDSAVYLCASSQVAGSYNEQFFGPGTRLTVL.

The chain uses TRBV4-2 and TRBJ2-3; D possibly corresponds to TRBD2 (5 bases). This CDR3 has 22 amino acids. The germline V and J ends were trimmed by 1 base and 4 bases, with 33 bases remaining between them. Germline lookup yields CDR1 LGHNA and CDR2 YNFKEQ. The CDR3 spells CASSQVPAAFSSASLLSDTQYF. CDR3 sequence (DNA): TGTGCCAGCAGCCAAGTTCCAGCGGCCTTCTCTTCCGCAAGCCTTCTCTCAGATACGCAGTATTTT.

The chain links TRBV7-6 to TRBJ2-1, with 8 bases that match TRBD2. V lost 4 bases and J lost 3; bases outside the gene matches: 2. CDR1 and CDR2 from the germline V gene are SGHVS and FNYEAQ. This CDR3 has 14 amino acids. The CDR3 DNA reads TGTGCCAGCAGCTCGGGAGGGGACTACAATGAGCAGTTCTTC. Protein sequence: CASSSGGDYNEQFF.

With regard to this clone: At one end, the junction sequence differs from germline, possibly due to a read error. J is TRBJ1-2 and V is TRBV2; D is unresolved. The CDR3 is 12 amino acids. The V gene's germline CDR1 is SNHLY and CDR2 FYNNEI. CDR3: CASSEAFRGLLF. In DNA form, the CDR3 reads TGTGCCAGCAGTGAAGCGTTCAGAGGCCTTTTATTC.

The V call is TRBV2, the J call TRBJ2-3; 8 bases line up with TRBD1. The V gene end was trimmed by 5 bases and the J gene end by 1 base; junction bases not matched to a gene: 5. This CDR3 is built from 15 residues. Germline V gene sequence: CDR1 SNHLY, CDR2 FYNNEI. DNA of the CDR3: TGTGCCAGCAGTCCTTTGACAGGGGGCACAGATACGCAGTATTTT. Encoded protein: CASSPLTGGTDTQYF. Using reference TRBV2 and TRBJ2-3 for the parts outside the CDR3, the full variable domain is EPEVTQTPSHQVTQMGQEVILRCVPISNHLYFYWYRQILGQKVEFLVSFYNNEISEKSEIFDDQFSVERPDGSNFTLKIRSTKLEDSAMYFCASSPLTGGTDTQYFGPGTRLTVL.

The rearrangement uses TRBV4-3 and TRBJ1-1; 7 bases are shared with TRBD1. The V and J ends lost 2 bases and 4 bases, in that order; junction bases with no gene match: 7. The V gene's germline CDR1 is LGHNA and CDR2 YSLEER. CDR3 length equals 15 residues. CDR3 DNA: TGCGCCAGCAGCCAATTAACAGGGGCGGGCACTGAAGCTTTCTTT. It encodes CASSQLTGAGTEAFF.

The chain links TRBV10-3 to TRBJ2-6; the match to TRBD1 covers 8 bases. The V segment lost 4 bases and the J segment 0 bases; nucleotides outside the gene matches: 2. Germline V gives CDR1 ENHRY, CDR2 SYGVKD. This CDR3 has 16 residues. CDR3 nucleotide sequence: TGTGCCATCAGTGGGACAGGGAACTCTGGGGCCAACGTCCTGACTTTC. Protein: CAISGTGNSGANVLTF.

The rearrangement joins TRBV30 to TRBJ1-4, with 8 bases fitting TRBD1. The CDR3 length is 13 residues. Losses at the gene ends were 3 bases for V and 6 bases for J; bases not matched to a gene: 3. Germline CDR1 and CDR2: GTSNPN and SVGIG (reference sequence). The CDR3 sequence: CAWRDRDYEKLFF. The CDR3 nucleotides are TGTGCCTGGAGGGACAGGGATTATGAAAAACTGTTTTTT.

This sequence joins TRBV19 and TRBJ2-1, with 12 bases aligning to TRBD2. The CDR3 has 15 residues. V dropped 5 bases and J dropped 4; count of bases not matched to a gene: 3. Germline CDR1 is LNHDA and CDR2 is SQIVND (reference sequence). The CDR3 region is CASSLTSGGYNEQFF. The CDR3 nucleotides are TGTGCCAGTAGTCTTACTAGCGGGGGGTACAATGAGCAGTTCTTC.

The chain joins TRBV2 to TRBJ2-5; 14 bases map to TRBD2. After removal of 1 base from V and 3 bases from J, the junction contained 7 bases not matched to a gene. The germline V gene encodes CDR1 SNHLY and CDR2 FYNNEI. The length of the CDR3 is 18 residues. For the CDR3, the DNA is TGTGCCAGCAGTGAAGGTAGGACTAGCGGGGGGTGGAAAGAGACCCAGTACTTC. Its protein product is CASSEGRTSGGWKETQYF. Variable domain in full (rest from reference TRBV2 and TRBJ2-5): EPEVTQTPSHQVTQMGQEVILRCVPISNHLYFYWYRQILGQKVEFLVSFYNNEISEKSEIFDDQFSVERPDGSNFTLKIRSTKLEDSAMYFCASSEGRTSGGWKETQYFGPGTRLLVL.

This clone has just a few counts. Other nucleotide sequences from this sample produce the same CDR3. The gene calls are TRBV5-1 and TRBJ1-4; 9 bases line up with TRBD1. Germline V gives CDR1 SGHRS, CDR2 YFSETQ. CDR3 length equals 14 residues. Trimming removed 4 bases from V and 8 bases from J; junction bases left unmatched: 6. CDR3 region: CASSPGQGYEKLFF. CDR3 coding DNA: TGCGCCAGCAGCCCTGGACAGGGGTACGAAAAACTGTTTTTT.

The V gene is TRBV7-2, the J gene TRBJ2-7, with 10 nucleotides matching TRBD1. This CDR3 has 14 amino acids. Germline values: CDR1 SGHTA, CDR2 FQGNSA. The ends lost 7 bases at V and 4 bases at J; junction bases unmatched: 7. The CDR3 sequence is CASKLDRGSYEQYF. The CDR3 bases are TGTGCCAGCAAGTTGGACAGGGGGTCTTACGAGCAGTACTTC.

The CDR3 sequence: CASSSEHYGTAIGAEAFF. The CDR3 DNA reads as TGTGCCAGCAGCTCGGAACACTACGGGACAGCCATAGGGGCTGAAGCTTTCTTT. The rearrangement uses TRBV5-8 and TRBJ1-1, with 7 bases lining up with TRBD1. Germline lookup yields CDR1 SGHTS and CDR2 YDEGEE. Unmatched junction bases numbered 20, after V lost 3 bases and J lost 6 bases. The CDR3 runs to 18 residues.

The V and J genes are TRBV6-5 and TRBJ2-1, with a weak D call TRBD2 (6 bases). Per the germline V gene, CDR1 is MNHEY and CDR2 is SVGAGI. The CDR3 extends over 14 amino acids. Trimming took 0 bases from V and 6 from J, leaving 9 bases between them. The CDR3 here is CASSYSNGGNEQFF. CDR3 sequence (DNA): TGTGCCAGCAGTTACTCCAACGGGGGCAATGAGCAGTTCTTC.

The chain is built from TRBV27 and TRBJ2-5, with D unclear. This CDR3 region has 14 residues. CDR1 is MNHEY and CDR2 is SMNVEV in the germline V gene (reference sequence). Trimming shortened V by 2 bases and J by 5 bases, and 12 bases separated the two germline ends. CDR3 sequence reads: CASSLGRISETQYF. The DNA of the CDR3 is TGTGCCAGCAGTTTAGGCCGTATATCGGAGACCCAGTACTTC.

In this sample, this clone turned up once. This chain uses TRBV3-1 (or the pseudogene TRBV3-2) with TRBJ2-7; 10 bases fit TRBD1. The ends lost 6 bases at V and 7 bases at J; junction bases unmatched: 3. The CDR3 extends over 12 amino acids. Germline V gene data show CDR1 as LGHDT and CDR2 as YNNKEL (reference sequence). The CDR3 loop reads CASSQGQGEQYF. CDR3 DNA sequence: TGTGCCAGCAGTCAGGGACAGGGGGAGCAGTACTTC.

The chain carries TRBV5-1 and TRBJ1-1; TRBD1 matches at 7 bases. V lost 1 base to trimming and J lost 1 base; unmatched junction nucleotides: 4. Germline V gives CDR1 SGHRS, CDR2 YFSETQ. The CDR3 is made up of 15 amino acids. The DNA of the CDR3 is TGCGCCAGCAGCTTGCAGGACAGGTGGAACACTGAAGCTTTCTTT. This sequence encodes CASSLQDRWNTEAFF. Combining the CDR3 with reference TRBV5-1 and TRBJ1-1 gives the whole variable domain KAGVTQTPRYLIKTRGQQVTLSCSPISGHRSVSWYQQTPGQGLQFLFEYFSETQRNKGNFPGRFSGRQFSNSRSEMNVSTLELGDSALYLCASSLQDRWNTEAFFGQGTRLTVV.

The rearrangement uses TRBV5-6 and TRBJ2-5; the match to TRBD1 covers 9 bases. The CDR3 is 15 amino acids. CDR1 is SGHDT, CDR2 YYEEEE, per germline. J was trimmed by 1 base and V by 4 bases; bases with no gene match: 5. The CDR3 region has the DNA TGTGCCAGCAGCGTGGGACAGGGAGGCCAAGAGACCCAGTACTTC. This encodes CASSVGQGGQETQYF.

The rearrangement links TRBV4-2 to TRBJ1-4; tentatively, D is TRBD1 (5 bases). V was shortened by 1 base and J by 0 bases, with 15 bases between the two germline ends. The V gene's germline CDR1 is LGHNA and CDR2 YNFKEQ. This CDR3 has 18 amino acids. The CDR3 DNA sequence: TGTGCCAGCAGCCAAGGGCGGGGGAGGGCCTCAACTAATGAAAAACTGTTTTTT. Translating gives CASSQGRGRASTNEKLFF.

The chain recombines TRBV7-9 with TRBJ2-5; 8 bases line up with TRBD2. The ends lost 5 bases at V and 5 bases at J; junction bases unmatched: 7. Germline V gives CDR1 SEHNR, CDR2 FQNEAQ (reference sequence). The CDR3 is made up of 14 amino acids. The CDR3 here is CASSLPLAVETQYF. Written as DNA, the CDR3 is TGTGCCAGCAGCCTACCACTAGCGGTTGAGACCCAGTACTTC.